This T cell receptor beta chain was sequenced for a study of technical replicates of blood from a handful of donors. Data came from immunoSEQ multiplex PCR; TCRdb stores just in-frame clones and leaves some out. The sample includes approximately 50,000 clones, approximately 94% of them seen just once. The receptor comes from a human donor in good health. Sequenced sample: T cells isolated from PBMCs.

The CDR3 here is CASSLGYGLNTEAFF. CDR3 DNA: TGCGCCAGCAGCTTGGGATACGGGTTGAACACTGAAGCTTTCTTT. This sequence joins TRBV5-1 and TRBJ1-1; D call uncertain. Germline V lookup: CDR1 SGHRS, CDR2 YFSETQ. This CDR3 is built from 15 residues. V lost 0 bases, J lost 0 bases, and 9 bases lay in between. Supplemented by reference TRBV5-1 and TRBJ1-1, the full variable domain reads KAGVTQTPRYLIKTRGQQVTLSCSPISGHRSVSWYQQTPGQGLQFLFEYFSETQRNKGNFPGRFSGRQFSNSRSEMNVSTLELGDSALYLCASSLGYGLNTEAFFGQGTRLTVV.